This passage covers 27 T cell receptor beta chains from one sample sequenced in a study of blood T cell repertoires in COVID-19 (dated by TCRdb to about 2020). Library preparation was by the immunoSEQ multiplex PCR assay. As stored in TCRdb, this immuneACCESS dataset retains in-frame rearrangements with V and J assigned. A fraction of the clones does not appear; measured against another copy, unresolved V genes explain less than half of the discrepancy, and the remainder lacks a known reason. In all, the sample holds around 300,000 clones, and around 89% of those were seen once. Of the sample, about 1.7% is held by the ten largest clones. The sample consisted of PBMCs or T cells enriched from blood (not recorded which). The receptors here all came from a woman between 18 and 30 years old with acute COVID-19.

The rearrangement joins TRBV18 to TRBJ1-1; D is uncertain. Germline V gene data show CDR1 as KGHSH and CDR2 as LQKENI. V lost 2 bases, J lost 5 bases, and 15 bases lay in between. This CDR3 is 15 amino acids long. The CDR3 loop reads CASSPSRGSVTEAFF. The CDR3 DNA follows: TGTGCCAGCTCACCAAGTCGGGGTTCGGTAACTGAAGCTTTCTTT. The whole variable domain, remainder taken from reference TRBV18 and TRBJ1-1, is NAGVMQNPRHLVRRRGQEARLRCSPMKGHSHVYWYRQLPEEGLKFMVYLQKENIIDESGMPKERFSAEFPKEGPSILRIQQVVRGDSAAYFCASSPSRGSVTEAFFGQGTRLTVV.

This rearrangement joins TRBV18 to TRBJ1-1; D may be TRBD1 (5 bases). CDR1 is KGHSH, CDR2 LQKENI, per germline. The germline V and J ends were trimmed by 3 bases and 1 base, with 12 bases remaining between them. There are 15 residues in the CDR3. In DNA form, the CDR3 reads TGTGCCAGCTCACCTTCCGACAGAAAGAACACTGAAGCTTTCTTT. Its translation is CASSPSDRKNTEAFF.

The V and J genes are TRBV27 and TRBJ2-7; 14 positions match TRBD2. V was clipped by 5 bases and J by 4 bases; unmatched bases: 19. Germline CDR1 MNHEY, CDR2 SMNVEV (reference sequence). The CDR3 runs to 20 residues. Here the CDR3 DNA reads TGTGCCAGCAGTCCTCCCCGACAGCCCGGGACTAGCGGGAGCCGGTACGAGCAGTACTTC. The encoded protein is CASSPPRQPGTSGSRYEQYF.

This chain joins TRBV9 and TRBJ2-7; TRBD2 matches 12 bases. V gave up 3 bases and J gave up 5 bases; unmatched junction bases: 3. The germline gives CDR1 SGDLS, CDR2 YYNGEE. The CDR3 extends over 14 amino acids. CDR3 amino acids: CASSGRLAGDEQYF. CDR3 nucleotides: TGTGCCAGCAGCGGGCGACTAGCGGGGGACGAGCAGTACTTC. The full variable domain, with the rest looked up from reference TRBV9 and TRBJ2-7, is DSGVTQTPKHLITATGQRVTLRCSPRSGDLSVYWYQQSLDQGLQFLIQYYNGEERAKGNILERFSAQQFPDLHSELNLSSLELGDSALYFCASSGRLAGDEQYFGPGTRLTVT.

The V gene is TRBV18, the J gene TRBJ1-1, with a possible D match to TRBD1 (6 bases). Germline loops: CDR1 KGHSH, CDR2 LQKENI. The V gene lost 0 bases and the J gene lost 4 bases, with 12 bases spanning the gap. This CDR3 is 15 amino acids long. The CDR3 coding sequence is TGTGCCAGCTCACCACCGAACAGGGCAATCACTGAAGCTTTCTTT. Its translation is CASSPPNRAITEAFF. The full variable domain, in which reference TRBV18 and TRBJ1-1 provide the parts outside the CDR3, is NAGVMQNPRHLVRRRGQEARLRCSPMKGHSHVYWYRQLPEEGLKFMVYLQKENIIDESGMPKERFSAEFPKEGPSILRIQQVVRGDSAAYFCASSPPNRAITEAFFGQGTRLTVV.

The gene calls are TRBV4-1 and TRBJ2-5; 7 nucleotides match TRBD1. The CDR3 runs 17 residues. CDR1 MGHRA and CDR2 YSYEKL come from the germline V gene. The J segment lost 1 base and the V segment lost 1 base, leaving 9 bases of the junction unmatched. For the CDR3, the DNA is TGCGCCAGCAGCCAAGTTATGGGGTCAGGGGGCCAAGAGACCCAGTACTTC. It translates to CASSQVMGSGGQETQYF.

This clone was found once. CDR3 protein: CASRVDRAFEAFF. CDR3 nucleotide sequence: TGTGCCAGCAGGGTGGACAGGGCATTTGAAGCTTTCTTT. This chain joins TRBV2 and TRBJ1-1; TRBD1 matches at 8 bases. The CDR3 is 13 amino acids. The germline CDR1 and CDR2 sequences are SNHLY and FYNNEI. The V gene end was trimmed by 6 bases and the J gene end by 7 bases; junction bases not matched to a gene: 7. Using reference TRBV2 and TRBJ1-1 for the parts outside the CDR3, the full variable domain is EPEVTQTPSHQVTQMGQEVILRCVPISNHLYFYWYRQILGQKVEFLVSFYNNEISEKSEIFDDQFSVERPDGSNFTLKIRSTKLEDSAMYFCASRVDRAFEAFFGQGTRLTVV.

This clone was found once. J is TRBJ2-7 and V is TRBV28; TRBD1 aligns across 9 bases. This CDR3 is 16 amino acids long. J gave up 7 bases and V 3 bases, and 13 bases lay outside the gene matches. CDR1 and CDR2 (germline): MDHEN, SYDVKM. CDR3 residues: CASSFSDRGPAGEQYF. Written as DNA, the CDR3 is TGTGCCAGCAGTTTCTCGGACAGGGGACCGGCAGGAGAGCAGTACTTC. The variable domain in full, completed from reference TRBV28 and TRBJ2-7, reads DVKVTQSSRYLVKRTGEKVFLECVQDMDHENMFWYRQDPGLGLRLIYFSYDVKMKEKGDIPEGYSVSREKKERFSLILESASTNQTSMYLCASSFSDRGPAGEQYFGPGTRLTVT.

This clone was seen a handful of times. This chain uses TRBV7-2 with TRBJ2-1, with D perhaps matching TRBD1 (6 bases). Trimming stripped 2 bases from V and 6 bases from J, with 17 bases between. The CDR3 is 16 amino acids. Germline-derived CDR1 and CDR2 are SGHTA and FQGNSA. The CDR3 spells CASSLRPIRQVNEQFF. CDR3 coding DNA: TGTGCCAGCAGCTTAAGGCCCATTCGACAGGTCAATGAGCAGTTCTTC.

This clone was picked up one time. This chain joins TRBV6-1 and TRBJ2-5, with TRBD2 matching over 13 bases. The germline V gene encodes CDR1 MNHNS and CDR2 SASEGT. There are 17 residues in the CDR3. V lost 2 bases to trimming and J lost 4 bases; unmatched junction nucleotides: 7. The CDR3 DNA follows: TGTGCCAGCAGTGAACCTCAGGGACTAGCGGGAAGAGAGACCCAGTACTTC. Protein sequence: CASSEPQGLAGRETQYF.

The rearrangement joins TRBV28 to TRBJ2-1; D is ambiguous. The CDR3 is 13 amino acids. Trimming took off 4 bases at V and 9 bases at J, with 13 bases between the two ends. The germline V gene has CDR1 MDHEN and CDR2 SYDVKM. The CDR3 here is CASSSPSATEQFF. The CDR3 bases are TGTGCCAGCAGTTCCCCTAGTGCGACTGAGCAGTTCTTC.

V is TRBV5-1 and J is TRBJ1-1, with D perhaps TRBD1 (5 bases). Germline V CDR1 and CDR2: SGHRS, YFSETQ. CDR3 length: 14 residues. The germline V and J ends were trimmed by 2 bases and 5 bases, with 13 bases remaining between them. The CDR3 bases are TGCGCCAGCAGCTTAGAGGTGGGGGGAACTGAAGCTTTCTTT. Residues: CASSLEVGGTEAFF.

This clone was observed a few times. V usage is TRBV10-3 and J usage is TRBJ1-1; D is perhaps TRBD1 (5 bases). The CDR3 runs to 16 residues. Trimming took off 3 bases at V and 3 bases at J, with 17 bases between the two ends. Germline CDR1 and CDR2: ENHRY and SYGVKD. The DNA of the CDR3 is TGTGCCATCAGTGATTTTTCCGGGGGTAGGGACACTGAAGCTTTCTTT. The encoded protein is CAISDFSGGRDTEAFF.

This chain joins TRBV4-1 and TRBJ2-5, with 9 positions matching TRBD1. Germline CDR1 reads MGHRA; CDR2 reads YSYEKL. The V and J ends lost 3 bases and 1 base, in that order; junction bases with no gene match: 6. The CDR3 extends over 16 amino acids. CDR3 residues: CASSQTGTGSQETQYF. CDR3 nucleotide sequence: TGCGCCAGCAGCCAGACCGGGACAGGGAGCCAAGAGACCCAGTACTTC.

The chain carries TRBV7-9 and TRBJ1-2, with 11 bases that match TRBD1. CDR3 length: 15 residues. V gave up 1 base and J gave up 2 bases; unmatched junction bases: 0. Germline V gene lookup returns CDR1 SEHNR and CDR2 FQNEAQ (reference sequence). CDR3 sequence (DNA): TGTGCCAGCAGCTTAGGGACAGGGGGCAACTATGGCTACACCTTC. It encodes CASSLGTGGNYGYTF.

This chain's CDR3 is CASEDRGPNTEAFF. The CDR3 nucleotides read TGTGCCTCCGAAGACAGGGGCCCCAACACTGAAGCTTTCTTT. The J gene is TRBJ1-1, the V gene TRBV30; 8 nucleotides agree with TRBD1. Germline values: CDR1 GTSNPN, CDR2 SVGIG (reference sequence). This CDR3 is built from 14 residues. The V and J ends lost 7 bases and 2 bases, in that order; junction bases with no gene match: 9.

The chain has TRBV11-2 and TRBJ1-2, with 7 bases fitting TRBD1. Germline CDR1 and CDR2: SGHAT and FQNNGV. V trimming: 1 base; J trimming: 10 bases; junction bases outside the gene matches: 12. The CDR3 contains 15 residues. CDR3 region: CASSLARGTVPTYTF. The CDR3 DNA is TGTGCCAGCAGCTTAGCCCGGGGGACAGTTCCAACCTACACCTTC.

The gene calls are TRBV11-2 and TRBJ1-2, with a possible D match to TRBD1 (5 bases). The CDR3 is made up of 14 amino acids. CDR1 and CDR2 from the germline V gene are SGHAT and FQNNGV. V lost 5 bases and J lost 4, with 14 bases in between. CDR3 bases: TGTGCCAGCAGCCGGGGGACGGTAGCCTATGGCTACACCTTC. Amino acids: CASSRGTVAYGYTF.

The chain links TRBV7-9 to TRBJ2-5; TRBD2 aligns across 15 bases. The CDR3 consists of 17 residues. The V gene's germline CDR1 is SEHNR and CDR2 FQNEAQ (reference sequence). Trimming took 1 base from V and 5 from J; bases not matched to a gene: 5. The CDR3 DNA follows: TGTGCCAGCAGCTTAGTCGCCGGACTAGCGGGAGGGGAGACCCAGTACTTC. Protein product: CASSLVAGLAGGETQYF.

A few counts support this clone. The chain is built from TRBV6-5 and TRBJ1-4, with 9 bases fitting TRBD1. Germline CDR1 is MNHEY and CDR2 is SVGAGI. With 6 bases clipped from V and 5 bases from J, the junction kept 4 bases outside the gene matches. The CDR3 runs 14 residues. The CDR3 DNA reads TGTGCCAGCAGCTCCGGGACAGGGAATGAAAAACTGTTTTTT. This sequence encodes CASSSGTGNEKLFF.

V and J are TRBV4-1 and TRBJ2-3; 10 bases are a match to TRBD2. Germline V CDR1 and CDR2: MGHRA, YSYEKL. The CDR3 is made up of 17 amino acids. J gave up 3 bases and V 2 bases, and 8 bases lay outside the gene matches. In DNA form, the CDR3 reads TGCGCCAGCAGCCAAATCGATATGGGACTAGCGACAGATACGCAGTATTTT. Translating gives CASSQIDMGLATDTQYF.

This clone was detected once. The chain links TRBV10-2 to TRBJ1-5; no clear D. Trimming shortened V by 4 bases and J by 3 bases, and 13 bases separated the two germline ends. Germline CDR1 and CDR2: WSHSY and SAAADI. This CDR3 contains 15 residues. CDR3: CASSGSYIYNQPQHF. The CDR3 nucleotides are TGCGCCAGCAGTGGGAGCTACATATACAATCAGCCCCAGCATTTT.

The rearrangement joins TRBV11-1 to TRBJ2-5; no reliable D call. The germline V gene has CDR1 SGHAT and CDR2 FQDESV (reference sequence). V lost 4 bases to trimming and J lost 2 bases, with 14 bases between them. The CDR3 length is 15 residues. The CDR3 sequence is CASSWLQTPQETQYF. For the CDR3, the DNA is TGTGCCAGCAGCTGGTTACAGACACCGCAAGAGACCCAGTACTTC.

The chain uses TRBV6-6 and TRBJ2-7, with 7 bases fitting TRBD2. The CDR3 length is 13 residues. CDR1 and CDR2 from the germline V gene are MNHNY and SVGAGI (reference sequence). The V gene end was trimmed by 6 bases and the J gene end by 6 bases; junction bases not matched to a gene: 8. CDR3 in amino acids: CASSMGVAGEQYF. The CDR3 bases are TGTGCCAGCAGCATGGGGGTAGCGGGCGAGCAGTACTTC.

The CDR3 sequence is CASSSHSTRAGHNEQFF. Written as DNA, the CDR3 is TGTGCCAGCAGTTCCCACTCAACTAGAGCGGGGCACAATGAGCAGTTCTTC. The chain joins TRBV28 to TRBJ2-1, with 7 bases lining up with TRBD2. J lost 5 bases, V lost 4 bases, and 14 bases had no gene match. The CDR3 is made up of 17 amino acids. Germline V gives CDR1 MDHEN, CDR2 SYDVKM.

V gene TRBV13 combines with J gene TRBJ1-1; the match to TRBD1 covers 8 bases. CDR3 size: 16 residues. The V gene end was trimmed by 4 bases and the J gene end by 0 bases; junction bases not matched to a gene: 7. CDR1 is PRHDT and CDR2 is FYEKMQ in the germline V gene (reference sequence). The CDR3 DNA sequence: TGTGCCAGCAGCTCAAACAGGGGGGTTATGAACACTGAAGCTTTCTTT. Amino acid sequence: CASSSNRGVMNTEAFF.

The chain has TRBV7-2 and TRBJ2-7; 7 positions agree with TRBD2. Germline lookup yields CDR1 SGHTA and CDR2 FQGNSA. This CDR3 region has 17 residues. V lost 1 base, J lost 2 bases, and 11 bases stayed unmatched. CDR3 sequence: CASSLGRGRGSPYEQYF. The CDR3 DNA is TGTGCCAGCAGCTTAGGTCGGGGGAGGGGCTCCCCCTACGAGCAGTACTTC.